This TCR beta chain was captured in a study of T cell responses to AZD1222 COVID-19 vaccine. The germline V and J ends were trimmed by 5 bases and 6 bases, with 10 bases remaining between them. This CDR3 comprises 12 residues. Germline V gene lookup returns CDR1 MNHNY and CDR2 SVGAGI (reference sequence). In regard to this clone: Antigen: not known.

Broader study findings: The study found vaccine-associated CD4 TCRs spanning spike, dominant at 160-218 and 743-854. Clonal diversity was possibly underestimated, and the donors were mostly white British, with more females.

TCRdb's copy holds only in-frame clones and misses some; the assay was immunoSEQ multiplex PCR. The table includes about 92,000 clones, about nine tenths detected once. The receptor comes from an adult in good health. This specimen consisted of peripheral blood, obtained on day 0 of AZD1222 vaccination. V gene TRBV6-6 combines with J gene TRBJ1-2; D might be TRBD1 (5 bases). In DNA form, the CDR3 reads TGTGCCAGCAGTCTCCAGACAGATGGCTACACCTTC. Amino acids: CASSLQTDGYTF.